The source of this TCR beta chain is a study of CD8+CD57+ T cells in acquired aplastic anemia. Study-level background: Sorting CD4+ and CD8+ cells gave DNA averaging about 2.9 ug.

Looked up from germline, CDR1 is DFQATT and CDR2 is SNEGSKA (reference sequence). The V and J ends lost 3 bases and 7 bases respectively, with 9 bases between them. The CDR3 sequence is 11 residues long. The template used for profiling TCR beta VDJ and CDR3 was genomic DNA. TCRdb processed the reads anew with MiXCR; each CDR3 protein has one entry. The top ten clones hold over 20% of a sample with 35,000 to 45,000 distinct CDR3 sequences, roughly 77% of them seen once. Whole-study results and caveats: The same twenty-nine CD8+ CDR3 sequences occurred in patients and in controls.

For this clonotype: Its antigen is unknown.

The sequence was obtained from a human donor in good health, serving as a control. The rearrangement joins TRBV20-1 to TRBJ1-2; no definite D call. The specimen was sorted CD4+, CD8+, or CD8+CD57+ T cells (not recorded which) from PBMCs. CDR3 residues: CSASAGSGYTF. As DNA, the CDR3 is TGCAGTGCTAGCGCCGGCTCTGGCTACACCTTC.